This is a list of T cell receptor beta chains from one sample in a study of naive and memory T cell subsets. TCRdb re-called the UMI-ligation and nested PCR reads through MiXCR, storing one row per CDR3 protein. This table holds about 140,000 distinct CDR3 sequences, 15% to 25% found once. Sequenced sample: naive CD8+ T cells from blood. The receptors shown here come from a human donor in good health. Both conserved end residues are part of each CDR3. The D gene is left open where the match is weak. Rows give clone size only sometimes, using once, few, many, or a class for an expanded clone.

length	size	D	J	V	DNA	CDR3
16	.	TRBD2	TRBJ2-2	TRBV6-5	TGTGCCAGCAGCTCCCGGGGGGGGCTGAACACCGGGGAGCTGTTTTTT	CASSSRGGLNTGELFF
13	.	.	TRBJ1-1	TRBV28	TGTGCCAGCAGTTTACTCCGCCCACTTTCGACTTTCTTT	CASSLLRPLSTFF
16	.	.	TRBJ2-2	TRBV6-1	TGTGCCAGCAGTGAATGGGTTTCGGGGAACACCGGGGAGCTGTTTTTT	CASSEWVSGNTGELFF
15	.	TRBD2	TRBJ2-1	TRBV4-3	TGCGCCAGCAGCCATGGACTAGCGGAAGACAATGAGCAGTTCTTC	CASSHGLAEDNEQFF
16	few	.	TRBJ2-2	TRBV5-6	TGTGCCAGCAGCTTGGAAGGGGGCGGGAGCCTCCGGGAGCTGTTTTTT	CASSLEGGGSLRELFF
11	.	.	TRBJ2-1	TRBV27	TGTGCCAGCAGTACACACAATGAGCAGTTCTTC	CASSTHNEQFF
15	.	TRBD1	TRBJ2-1	TRBV7-9	TGTGCCAGCAGCTTATGGGACAGGGATCTTCTTGAGCAGTTCTTC	CASSLWDRDLLEQFF
14	few	.	TRBJ2-7	TRBV10-3	TGTGCCATCAGTGAGTTCCAGGAGAAGTACGAGCAGTACTTC	CAISEFQEKYEQYF
14	few	.	TRBJ2-7	TRBV7-9	TGTGCCAGCAGCGCAGGGACGGACTCCTACGAGCAGTACTTC	CASSAGTDSYEQYF
15	.	.	TRBJ1-1	TRBV4-1	TGCGCCAGCAGCCTCCGTGTGGTCAGCGCCACTGAAGCTTTCTTT	CASSLRVVSATEAFF
17	.	.	TRBJ2-1	TRBV3-1	TGTGCCAGCAGCCAAGATCGGGACACCCACTCCTACAATGAGCAGTTCTTC	CASSQDRDTHSYNEQFF
14	.	.	TRBJ2-5	TRBV4-3	TGCGCCAGCAGCCAAGATCAAAGGTTGGAGACCCAGTACTTC	CASSQDQRLETQYF
13	few	.	TRBJ2-1	TRBV12-3/TRBV12-4	TGTGCCAGCACATCCCAGGGTGGGAATGAGCAGTTCTTC	CASTSQGGNEQFF
14	.	.	TRBJ2-3	TRBV20-1	TGCAGTGCCGAGGGTATGGCCCGCACAGATACGCAGTATTTT	CSAEGMARTDTQYF
14	.	.	TRBJ2-1	TRBV7-6	TGTGCCAGCAGCTTAGGGACTGGCCGCAATGAGCAGTTCTTC	CASSLGTGRNEQFF
16	.	.	TRBJ1-3	TRBV28	TGTGCCAGCAGCCCCGGAGCCGAACCAACGAGAAACACCATATATTTT	CASSPGAEPTRNTIYF
15	.	.	TRBJ1-3	TRBV9	TGTGCCAGCAGCGGACTTCAGGGTGCTGGAAACACCATATATTTT	CASSGLQGAGNTIYF
13	few	.	TRBJ2-7	TRBV5-1	TGCGCCAGCAGCCCGAGAGGGTGCGACGAGCAGTACTTC	CASSPRGCDEQYF
14	few	TRBD2	TRBJ2-5	TRBV10-3	TGTGCCATCAGTGCGGGGGGGCCCCAAGAGACCCAGTACTTC	CAISAGGPQETQYF
15	.	TRBD1	TRBJ2-7	TRBV29-1	TGCAGCGCAAGATTACGGACAGGGGTCTCCTACGAGCAGTACTTC	CSARLRTGVSYEQYF
15	.	.	TRBJ1-1	TRBV28	TGTGCCAGCAGTTTACTTAGGGAGCGGTTGATTGAAGCTTTCTTT	CASSLLRERLIEAFF
11	.	.	TRBJ1-1	TRBV12-3/TRBV12-4	TGTGCCAGCAGTTTTCGGACTGAAGCTTTCTTT	CASSFRTEAFF
15	.	.	TRBJ1-1	TRBV6-2/TRBV6-3	TGTGCCAGCAGTTACTCGATAGGGCAGAACACTGAAGCTTTCTTT	CASSYSIGQNTEAFF
16	.	TRBD2	TRBJ2-1	TRBV9	TGTGCCAGCAGCGTGAATAGCGGGTTCTCCTACAATGAGCAGTTCTTC	CASSVNSGFSYNEQFF
16	few	.	TRBJ2-2	TRBV12-2	TGTGCAAGTCGCTTTGGAGACAGGGTCAGCACCGGGGAGCTGTTTTTT	CASRFGDRVSTGELFF
13	few	.	TRBJ1-1	TRBV7-3	TGTGCCAGCAGTTTAGGGGTTGGCACTGAAGCTTTCTTT	CASSLGVGTEAFF
14	.	TRBD2	TRBJ2-1	TRBV11-3	TGTGCCAGCAGCTCGTTCGAGCGGGAAAATGAGCAGTTCTTC	CASSSFERENEQFF
16	few	TRBD2	TRBJ2-1	TRBV6-2/TRBV6-3	TGTGCCAGCAGTTCAGTGACTAGCGGAAGATACAATGAGCAGTTCTTC	CASSSVTSGRYNEQFF
14	.	.	TRBJ2-3	TRBV27	TGTGCCAGCAGCACCGGGAGTTTCACAGATACGCAGTATTTT	CASSTGSFTDTQYF
14	.	.	TRBJ2-7	TRBV6-1	TGTGCCAGCAGTGCTGGGGGCGCTTGGACCGAGCAGTACTTC	CASSAGGAWTEQYF
13	.	.	TRBJ2-7	TRBV6-5	TGTGCCAGCAGTTACGCGCAGTCCTACGAGCAGTACTTC	CASSYAQSYEQYF
13	once	TRBD1	TRBJ2-7	TRBV10-3	TGTGCCATCAGCACAGGGGGCGGCTACGAGCAGTACTTC	CAISTGGGYEQYF
19	.	TRBD1	TRBJ2-7	TRBV12-5	TGTGCTAGTGGTTTTTTCCTTCGTCAGGGGGCCAGAGGCTCCTACGAGCAGTACTTC	CASGFFLRQGARGSYEQYF
15	few	.	TRBJ1-1	TRBV7-8	TGTGCCAGCAGCTTAAAGGTTGTCCGAAACACTGAAGCTTTCTTT	CASSLKVVRNTEAFF
12	few	.	TRBJ2-3	TRBV25-1	TGTGCCAGCAGTGCCCTCGTGGGCACGCAGTATTTT	CASSALVGTQYF
14	.	.	TRBJ1-2	TRBV7-9	TGTGCCAGCAGTTCAGCCACTTTTAACTATGGCTACACCTTC	CASSSATFNYGYTF
18	few	TRBD2	TRBJ2-1	TRBV4-3	TGCGCCAGCAGCCAAGTCCCCTCTTCTAGCGGGAGTGTCAATGAGCAGTTCTTC	CASSQVPSSSGSVNEQFF
14	.	TRBD2	TRBJ2-4	TRBV13	TGTGCCAGCAGCTTAGGGACTAGCGGGAGGTTTCAGTACTTC	CASSLGTSGRFQYF
10	.	.	TRBJ2-7	TRBV30	TGTGCCTGGGGGACCTACGAGCAGTACTTC	CAWGTYEQYF
15	.	TRBD1	TRBJ2-7	TRBV27	TGTGCCAGCAGTTTATCGACAGGGATCTCCTACGAGCAGTACTTC	CASSLSTGISYEQYF
14	.	.	TRBJ2-2	TRBV19	TGTGCCAGTAGTATACAGCTAGGTAGCGGGGAGCTGTTTTTT	CASSIQLGSGELFF
13	few	TRBD1	TRBJ2-1	TRBV5-1	TGCGCCAGCAGCTTGTGGGACAGCAATGAGCAGTTCTTC	CASSLWDSNEQFF
15	.	TRBD2	TRBJ2-7	TRBV11-1	TGTGCCAGCAGCTTACAGGGGACTAGCGGCTACGAGCAGTACTTC	CASSLQGTSGYEQYF
18	.	TRBD2	TRBJ2-1	TRBV28	TGTGCCAGCAGCTGGGGGGGACTGGGCACGCCCTCCTACAATGAGCAGTTCTTC	CASSWGGLGTPSYNEQFF
13	.	.	TRBJ2-7	TRBV19	TGTGCCAGTAGTGGAGGTTTAACCTACGAGCAGTACTTC	CASSGGLTYEQYF
16	.	.	TRBJ2-3	TRBV20-1	TGCAGTGCTATCTTGCTGCACTTAAGGGGGTTAGATACGCAGTATTTT	CSAILLHLRGLDTQYF
11	many	.	TRBJ2-7	TRBV28	TGTGCCAGCAGCTTACGGTACGAGCAGTACTTC	CASSLRYEQYF
14	many	.	TRBJ2-1	TRBV28	TGTGCCAGCAGTGCGCACTCCGGCTACAATGAGCAGTTCTTC	CASSAHSGYNEQFF
16	few	TRBD1	TRBJ1-3	TRBV12-3/TRBV12-4	TGTGCCAGCAGTTTATTCGGGACAGGGCCTGGAAACACCATATATTTT	CASSLFGTGPGNTIYF
15	.	.	TRBJ2-1	TRBV19	TGTGCCAGTAGTATTACAGGGGGGGACTACAATGAGCAGTTCTTC	CASSITGGDYNEQFF
17	.	.	TRBJ2-5	TRBV13	TGTGCCACCCTCCGCTGGGGACACCGCTTCCCTCAAGAGACCCAGTACTTC	CATLRWGHRFPQETQYF
15	few	.	TRBJ2-7	TRBV11-2	TGTGCCAGCAGCTTAGTGAAAGCGCCGACCTACGAGCAGTACTTC	CASSLVKAPTYEQYF
15	few	TRBD1	TRBJ2-1	TRBV6-5	TGTGCCAGCAGGGGGACAGGGCCGGGGGACAATGAGCAGTTCTTC	CASRGTGPGDNEQFF